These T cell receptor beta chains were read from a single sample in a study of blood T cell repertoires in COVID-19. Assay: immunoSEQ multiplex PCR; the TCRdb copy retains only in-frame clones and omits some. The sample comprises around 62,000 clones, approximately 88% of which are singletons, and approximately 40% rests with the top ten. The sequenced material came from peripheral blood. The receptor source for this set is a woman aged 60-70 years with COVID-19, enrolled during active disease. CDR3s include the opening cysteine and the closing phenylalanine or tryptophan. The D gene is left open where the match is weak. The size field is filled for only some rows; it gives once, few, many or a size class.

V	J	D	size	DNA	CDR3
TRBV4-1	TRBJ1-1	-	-	TGCGCCAGCAGCGCGTATTGGGGGGGCACTGAAGCTTTCTTT	CASSAYWGGTEAFF
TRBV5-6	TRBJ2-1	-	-	TGTGCCAGCAGCCCTGACGGAGGTGATGAGCAGTTCTTC	CASSPDGGDEQFF
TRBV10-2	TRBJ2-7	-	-	TGCGCCTCCGCGTCAGGGGATACCTACGAGCAGTACTTC	CASASGDTYEQYF
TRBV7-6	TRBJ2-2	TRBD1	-	TGTGCCAGCAGACCCAGGACAGGGGGCACCGGGGAGCTGTTTTTT	CASRPRTGGTGELFF
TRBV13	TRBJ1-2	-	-	TGTGCCAGCAGCCTGGGCCGTCCCACTCTCTATGGCTACACCTTC	CASSLGRPTLYGYTF
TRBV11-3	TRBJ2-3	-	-	TGTGCCAGCAAGCTAGGAAAACTCGCCACATCGGTTTTAGATACGCAGTATTTT	CASKLGKLATSVLDTQYF
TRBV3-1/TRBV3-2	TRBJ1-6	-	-	TGTGCCAGCAGCCAAGAGGGGCAAAGGACCTATAATTCACCCCTCCACTTT	CASSQEGQRTYNSPLHF
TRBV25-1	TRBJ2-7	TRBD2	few	TGTGCCAGCGGACTAGCGGGAGTGGAGCAGTACTTC	CASGLAGVEQYF
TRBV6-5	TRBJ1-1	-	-	TGTGCCAGCACCTACGACAGGAACACTGAAGCTTTCTTT	CASTYDRNTEAFF
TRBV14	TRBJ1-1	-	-	TGTGCCAGCAGCCACTACGCCGAGCCTGAAGCTTTCTTT	CASSHYAEPEAFF
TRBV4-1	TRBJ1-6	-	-	TGCGCCAGCAGCCAAGTACCGAGCTCCTATAATTCACCCCTCCACTTT	CASSQVPSSYNSPLHF
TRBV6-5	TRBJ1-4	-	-	TGTGCCAGCCTCGACTCTGCAACTAATGAAAAACTGTTTTTT	CASLDSATNEKLFF
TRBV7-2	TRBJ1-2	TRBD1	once	TGTGCCAGCAGCCCCCGGACAGGGGGTGACTATGGCTACACCTTC	CASSPRTGGDYGYTF
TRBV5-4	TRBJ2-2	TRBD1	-	TGTGCCAGCAGCTTGGGACAGGGGAACACCGGGGAGCTGTTTTTT	CASSLGQGNTGELFF
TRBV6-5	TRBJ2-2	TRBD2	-	TGTGCCAGCAGTTCAGGGACTAGCGCGAACACCGGGGAGCTGTTTTTT	CASSSGTSANTGELFF
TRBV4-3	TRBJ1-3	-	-	TGCGCCAGCAGCCCTTCTTGGGCCTCTGGAAACACCATATATTTT	CASSPSWASGNTIYF
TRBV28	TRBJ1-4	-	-	TGTGCCAGCAGCCTAGCGGTGGGGGGGGGTAACGAAAAACTGTTTTTT	CASSLAVGGGNEKLFF
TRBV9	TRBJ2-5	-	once	TGTGCCAGCAGCGTAGAGCCTACTCGAACAGAGACCCAGTACTTC	CASSVEPTRTETQYF
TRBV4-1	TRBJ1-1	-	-	TGCGCCAGCAGCCAAGAGGGGGGAGGGTGGAACACTGAAGCTTTCTTT	CASSQEGGGWNTEAFF
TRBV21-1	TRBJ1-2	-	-	TGTGCCAGCAGCAAGGGGACACCGGACTATGGCTACACCTTC	CASSKGTPDYGYTF
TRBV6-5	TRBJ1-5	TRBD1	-	TGTGCCAGCAGGTTCAGGGGGCGCGGGCAGCCCCAGCATTTT	CASRFRGRGQPQHF
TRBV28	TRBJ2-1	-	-	TGTGCCAGCAGTTCCCCGATTTTAGTCAATGAGCAGTTCTTC	CASSSPILVNEQFF
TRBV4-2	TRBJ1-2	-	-	TGTGCCAGCAGCCGGGACAAGAGTCGGAACTATGGCTACACCTTC	CASSRDKSRNYGYTF
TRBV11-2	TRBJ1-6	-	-	TGTGCCAGCAGCTTAATCCGTCCGGGGGGGAATTCACCCCTCCACTTT	CASSLIRPGGNSPLHF
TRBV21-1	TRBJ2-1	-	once	TGTGCCAGCATCCACAACCACGGAGGTGAGCAGTTCTTC	CASIHNHGGEQFF
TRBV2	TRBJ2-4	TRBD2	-	TGTGCCAGCAGTGTATACGGACTAGCGGGGGGACAGGACATTCAGTACTTC	CASSVYGLAGGQDIQYF
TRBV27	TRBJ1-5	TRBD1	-	TGTGCCAGCCGATTACAGGGGCCCCGAAGCAATCAGCCCCAGCATTTT	CASRLQGPRSNQPQHF
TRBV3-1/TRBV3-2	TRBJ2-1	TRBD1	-	TGTGCCAGCAGCCCCGGGACAGGGATTTACAATGAGCAGTTCTTC	CASSPGTGIYNEQFF
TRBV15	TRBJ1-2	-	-	TGTGCCACCAGCAGAGATCAGACGGGCTATGGCTACACCTTC	CATSRDQTGYGYTF
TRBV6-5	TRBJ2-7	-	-	TGTGCCAGCAGTTACTCTGGGGGGGAGCAGTACTTC	CASSYSGGEQYF
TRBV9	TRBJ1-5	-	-	TGTGCCAGCAGCGTAGGTTCTGACGGGGTTCAGCCCCAGCATTTT	CASSVGSDGVQPQHF
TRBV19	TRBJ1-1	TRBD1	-	TGTGCCAGTATCGGGACAGCCATGAACACTGAAGCTTTCTTT	CASIGTAMNTEAFF
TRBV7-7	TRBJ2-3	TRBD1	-	TGTGCCAGCAGCTGGGGACAGGGGTTGGCAGATACGCAGTATTTT	CASSWGQGLADTQYF
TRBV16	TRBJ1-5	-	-	TGTGCCAGCAGCCTCGGCAGGGGACCCCAGCCCCAGCATTTT	CASSLGRGPQPQHF